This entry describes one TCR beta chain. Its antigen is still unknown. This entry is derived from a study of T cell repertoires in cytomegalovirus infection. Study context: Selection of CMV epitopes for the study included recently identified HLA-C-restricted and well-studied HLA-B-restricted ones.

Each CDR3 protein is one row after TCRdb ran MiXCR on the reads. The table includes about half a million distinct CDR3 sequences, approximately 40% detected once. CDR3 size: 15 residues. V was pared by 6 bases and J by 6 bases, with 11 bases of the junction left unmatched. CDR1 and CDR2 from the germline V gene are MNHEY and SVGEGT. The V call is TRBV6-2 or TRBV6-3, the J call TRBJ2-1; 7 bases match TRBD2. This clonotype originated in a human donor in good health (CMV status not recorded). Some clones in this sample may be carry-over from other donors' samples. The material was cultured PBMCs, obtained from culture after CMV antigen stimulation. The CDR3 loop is CASSLLAALSNEQFF. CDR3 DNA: TGTGCCAGCAGCCTTCTAGCGGCCCTTTCCAATGAGCAGTTCTTC.